Each of the 2 T cell receptor beta chains below was sequenced from the same sample in a study of T-cell memory formation after mild COVID-19. TCRdb redid the calling of the 5' RACE reads with MiXCR, one entry per CDR3 protein. The sample holds about 44,000 distinct CDR3 sequences, roughly 7.2% seen once. Sequencing was carried out using PBMCs or a T cell subset sorted from them (not recorded which). All receptors derive from an adult who had mild COVID-19 (a few samples of this study predate the infection). Cell type and time point are not known.

This clonotype was observed a few times. CDR3 nucleotide sequence: TGTGCCAGCAGCTTAGGTGGTGACAGGGAGTACACTGAAGCTTTCTTT. It yields the protein CASSLGGDREYTEAFF. The chain recombines TRBV11-3 with TRBJ1-1; the match to TRBD1 covers 7 bases. Germline values: CDR1 SGHNT, CDR2 YENEEA. Losses at the gene ends were 1 base for V and 3 bases for J; bases not matched to a gene: 8. CDR3 length: 16 residues.

This clonotype was detected many times. V usage is TRBV7-2 and J usage is TRBJ1-5; D gene unclear. Deletions cut 2 bases from V and 5 bases from J, with 7 bases between. The CDR3 loop spans 13 amino acids. The germline V gene encodes CDR1 SGHTA and CDR2 FQGNSA. As DNA, the CDR3 is TGTGCCAGCAGCTTAAATGGTTATCAGCCCCAGCATTTT. It is translated as CASSLNGYQPQHF.